This section outlines one T cell receptor (beta chain) sequence together with its context. Its antigen is not yet known. Base qualities are not at hand, and no much larger clone is one base apart. For the CD8 naive samples, CD45RO-negative cells were positively selected for CCR7, yielding a CD45RA+CCR7+ population from which TemRA cells were excluded. Healthy HIV-negative adults with no recently reported acute infections or vaccinations were included as donors. Only Caucasian adults living in Nashville, Tennessee, USA were represented among the donors. After blood collection by leukapheresis, PBMCs were isolated using Ficoll-Histopaque density gradient centrifugation and then cryopreserved in the vapor phase of liquid nitrogen. Purity and quantity of every magnetically sorted T cell population were checked by analytical flow cytometry. Each sorted fraction had its genomic DNA isolated and then quantified by UV absorbance on a Nanodrop 2000c.

These data come from a study of shared clonotypes between healthy human individuals (dated by TCRdb to the early 2020s). With respect to the entire study: The cohort included three men and a couple of women between 18 and 49 years of age. For each donor, CD4 naive and CD4 memory were each run on three plates, CD8 naive on two plates, and CD8 memory on one plate. To estimate repertoire size and how much clonotypes are shared between individuals, the study performed deep sequencing of blood TCR repertoires from a handful of healthy adults. To increase sequencing depth and limit assay-specific biases, TCR repertoire library preparation and sequencing were carried out by different laboratories using diverse techniques. Each donor's leukapheresis produced roughly between roughly 0.94 and 9.5 billion PBMCs. Beyond this particular receptor, the publication reports: The genetic and exposure-history diversity represented was limited by the small number of donors. Approximately 5% of naive CD4, around 3.6% of naive CD8, 2% to 2.5% of memory CD4, and 0.35% to 0.4% of memory CD8 clonotypes were shared across several donors. Incomplete sequencing was indicated by rarefaction of sorted-subset datasets, despite the large sequencing depth. Estimated clonotype richness was generally larger for naive than for memory subsets. Compared with non-shared clonotypes, clonotypes shared by all four sorted-subset donors had higher generation probabilities. Pairwise subsampling indicated that sequencing depth was expected to affect the degree of clonotype sharing among donors. Sampling was restricted to blood, and TCR repertoires in tissue are likely to differ from TCR repertoires in blood.

TCR CDR3 regions were amplified from genomic DNA by multiplex PCR using the deep immunoSEQ assay. For each cell subset, the extracted genomic DNA was distributed evenly across all wells of several immunoSEQ 96-well plates, and each plate served as one replicate. For sorted subsets, each replicate PCR was loaded with roughly 0.2 ug genomic DNA, equivalent to 30,000 or so T cell genomes. The purified libraries were quantified using a Qubit 3.0 fluorometer, sized with a Bioanalyzer 2100, and then quantified again using the KAPA Library Quantification kit. Each immunoSEQ 96-well plate was sequenced on its own single-read 150-cycle Illumina NextSeq 550 flow cell. The study's own analysis went as follows. Because the immunoSEQ output held only junctional sequences and lacked quality scores, the filtering could not match the filtering applied to full-length reads. To assign V/J genes and CDR3, sequences were annotated against IMGT germline references using PyIR, a Python wrapper for IgBLAST v1.9. Any read was removed if the V/J assignment was weak (E-value above 1e-6), the CDR3 was missing, or the read contained stop codons, out-of-frame junctions, or ambiguous translated residues. A V3J clonotype was defined by an identical inferred V gene, J gene, and CDR3 amino acid sequence. Percentage overlap between repertoires was calculated by dividing the number of shared unique clonotypes by the size of the smaller repertoire. Repertoire richness was assessed with RTK rarefaction, the Chao1 estimator, and Recon v2.1 estimates of unobserved clonotypes. For all TCRbeta clonotypes obtained by the gDNA method from a few donors, generation probabilities were computed with OLGA. The source is immuneACCESS, and TCRdb retained only in-frame sequences with V and J called. Part of the clones is not carried over; for the studies checked, unresolved V genes explain less than half of this, and the remainder is unexplained. D and trimming come from the DNA, and the V and J calls and clone size come from that table. Counted in this sample were about 2.1 million clones; just under 95% of them appeared once. The ten largest clones capture about 1.7% of the sample.

The trim is 6 bases for V and 2 bases for J, with a gap of 11 bases between the germline ends. Including cysteine and phenylalanine, the CDR3 has 13 amino acids. Kept here is only the CDR3 DNA, which spans 39 bases and is read in frame from base 1. According to the germline V gene (reference sequence), CDR1 reads WNHNN and CDR2 reads SYGVQD. The chain is encoded by TRBV10-1 joined to TRBJ2-7, with the D gene too uncertain to name. The sequenced sample consisted of naive CD8+ T cells from PBMCs. The cell subset or site label, read with the paper, signifies: CD45RA+CCR7+. This receptor was identified in a man younger than 30 in good health. Some clones in this sample may be carry-over from other donors' samples. The bases are TGCGCCAGCAGCCAGGACCGAGCCTACGAGCAGTACTTC. This gives the protein CASSQDRAYEQYF.